This T cell receptor (beta chain) was sequenced in a study of blood T cell repertoires in COVID-19. About the study: COVID-19 samples collected from the United States, Italy and Spain covered acute and convalescent phases. Sample material is recorded as cDNA or gDNA derived from T cells, B-cell-depleted T cells, or PBMCs.

In the source study's methods: Scientists estimated how many nucleated cells there were by amplifying reference gene primers. Measured with immunoSEQ multiplex PCR; TCRdb has only the in-frame clones, and not every one. The DNA was the basis for D and trimming; V, J and clone size are from that table. This table has fewer than 45,000 clones, 90% appearing once. This clone occurred once. This receptor was taken from a man aged 55 to 70 with active or convalescent COVID-19. Sequencing input: peripheral blood.

The CDR3 DNA is TGTGCCAGCAGCTTGTTCACCTACGAGCAGTACTTC. It encodes CASSLFTYEQYF. The chain links TRBV5-6 to TRBJ2-7; D remains ambiguous. CDR1 and CDR2 from the germline V gene are SGHDT and YYEEEE. The V end was cut by 1 base, the J end by 2 bases, with 4 bases between. The CDR3 loop spans 12 amino acids.